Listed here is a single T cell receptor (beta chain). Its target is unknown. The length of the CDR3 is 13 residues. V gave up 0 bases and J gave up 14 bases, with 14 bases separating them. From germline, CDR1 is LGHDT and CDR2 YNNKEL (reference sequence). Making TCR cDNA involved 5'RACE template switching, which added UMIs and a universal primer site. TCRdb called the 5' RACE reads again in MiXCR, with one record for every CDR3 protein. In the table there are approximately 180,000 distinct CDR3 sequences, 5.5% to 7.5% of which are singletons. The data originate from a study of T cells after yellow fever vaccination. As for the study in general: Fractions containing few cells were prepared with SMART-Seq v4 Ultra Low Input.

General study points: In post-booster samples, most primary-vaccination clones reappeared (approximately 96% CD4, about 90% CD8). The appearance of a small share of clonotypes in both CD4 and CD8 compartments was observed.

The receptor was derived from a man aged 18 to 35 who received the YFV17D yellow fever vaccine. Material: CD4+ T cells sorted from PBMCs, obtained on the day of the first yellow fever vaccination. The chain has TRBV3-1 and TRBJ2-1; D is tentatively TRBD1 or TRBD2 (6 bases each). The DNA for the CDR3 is TGTGCCAGCAGCCAAGAAGGGGGACTTTCGGAGTTCTTC. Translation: CASSQEGGLSEFF.